The 20 T cell receptor beta chains listed next were all sequenced from one sample in a study of T cells after yellow fever vaccination. One entry per CDR3 protein results from TCRdb running MiXCR on the 5' RACE reads. Of about 130,000 distinct CDR3 sequences in the sample, 6.5% to 8% were seen once. Here the sequenced sample was CD4+ T cells sorted from PBMCs, taken about 10 days after the first yellow fever vaccination. The receptors shown here come from a man aged 18 to 30 who received the YFV17D yellow fever vaccine.

As concerns this clonotype: Given a much more abundant clone one base away, this may be a read error. The chain joins TRBV6-2 or TRBV6-3 to TRBJ2-3; D is perhaps TRBD2 (5 bases). The V end was cut by 4 bases, the J end by 0 bases, with 26 bases between. The germline V gene has CDR1 MNHEY and CDR2 SVGEGT. This CDR3 comprises 20 residues. The CDR3 reads CASSWKLGGGRHSSTDTQYF. Written as DNA, the CDR3 is TGTGCCAGCAGTTGGAAGCTAGGCGGAGGACGACACTCTAGCACAGATACGCAGTATTTT.

This clonotype was seen repeatedly, ten times or more. Since the CDR3 does not end with the conserved phenylalanine or tryptophan, this likely comes from a read error. No DNA is shown, since the ends of the CDR3 on it are uncertain; the CDR3 is the one TCRdb lists. The CDR3 loop is CAISAGTPAGR. The gene calls are TRBV10-3 and TRBJ2-3; the table's D call, TRBD1, was not checked against the DNA. Per germline, CDR1 ENHRY and CDR2 SYGVKD. The CDR3 comprises 11 residues, both ends counted.

This chain connects TRBV29-1 to TRBJ1-2; a possible D gene is TRBD1 (6 bases). CDR1 and CDR2 from the germline V gene are SQVTM and ANQGSEA. The CDR3 is made up of 12 amino acids. Deletions cut 7 bases from V and 8 bases from J, with 17 bases between. CDR3 loop: CSAYRDAGGYTF. The CDR3 region has the DNA TGCAGCGCATACAGGGACGCCGGCGGCTACACCTTC.

For this clonotype: A much more abundant neighbour one base away suggests this may be a read error. The chain links TRBV7-3 to TRBJ2-3; 9 bases agree with TRBD1. Germline loops: CDR1 SGHTA, CDR2 FQGTGA. The CDR3 has 14 residues. CDR3 DNA: TGTGCCGGCAGCCGGGACAGGGCCGCAGATACGCAGTATTTT. Translation gives CAGSRDRAADTQYF.

This chain uses TRBV2 with TRBJ2-1, with 13 positions matching TRBD2. The CDR3 sequence is 14 residues long. CDR1 and CDR2 from the germline V gene are SNHLY and FYNNEI. The junction had 2 bases not matched to a gene; V was cut back by 2 bases and J by 10 bases. CDR3 sequence reads: CASSETSGGVEQFF. The CDR3 nucleotides are TGTGCCAGCAGTGAAACTAGCGGGGGGGTGGAGCAGTTCTTC.

This clonotype was counted at least ten times. One end of the junction does not line up with germline, which may come from a read error. The V gene is TRBV7-7, the J gene TRBJ2-1; 7 nucleotides align to TRBD1. Germline loops: CDR1 SSHAT, CDR2 FNYEAQ (reference sequence). The CDR3 is 13 residues long. CDR3 sequence (DNA): TGTGCTAGCAGCCCAGACAGGGCCACTGAGCAGTTCTTC. This sequence encodes CASSPDRATEQFF.

The chain employs TRBV2 and TRBJ2-1, with D possibly matching TRBD2 (5 bases). Per the germline V gene, CDR1 is SNHLY and CDR2 is FYNNEI. The ends were cut back, 1 base at V and 7 bases at J, with 8 bases in the middle. This CDR3 is 13 amino acids long. CDR3 loop: CASSEDRRNEQFF. Written as DNA, the CDR3 is TGTGCCAGCAGTGAAGACCGGAGGAATGAGCAGTTCTTC. The variable domain in full, with the rest retrieved from reference TRBV2 and TRBJ2-1, is EPEVTQTPSHQVTQMGQEVILRCVPISNHLYFYWYRQILGQKVEFLVSFYNNEISEKSEIFDDQFSVERPDGSNFTLKIRSTKLEDSAMYFCASSEDRRNEQFFGPGTRLTVL.

This clonotype was counted ten times or more. CDR3 bases: TGTGCCAGCAGTTACAGGGGATCCCGCAATCAGCCCCAGCATTTT. Its translation: CASSYRGSRNQPQHF. J is TRBJ1-5 and V is TRBV6-5, with a possible D match to TRBD1 (5 bases). The germline gives CDR1 MNHEY, CDR2 SVGAGI. V was trimmed by 2 bases and J by 2 bases, leaving 10 bases between them. The CDR3 runs 15 residues.

This clonotype was detected a few times. The V gene is TRBV5-5, the J gene TRBJ2-6; D is uncertain. V was trimmed by 0 bases and J by 0 bases, leaving 7 bases between them. The CDR3 length is 16 residues. Germline V gene sequence: CDR1 SGHKS, CDR2 YYEKEE (reference sequence). CDR3 coding DNA: TGTGCCAGCAGCTTGGTAGAACACTCTGGGGCCAACGTCCTGACTTTC. Translated, it gives CASSLVEHSGANVLTF.

This clonotype was observed at least ten times. The chain employs TRBV12-3 or TRBV12-4 and TRBJ2-2; the match to TRBD1 covers 9 bases. This CDR3 has 15 amino acids. V lost 5 bases, J lost 6 bases, and 7 bases stayed unmatched. CDR3 amino acids: CASSLLTGGSGELFF. The CDR3 DNA sequence: TGTGCCAGCAGTCTGTTGACAGGGGGATCCGGGGAGCTGTTTTTT.

This clonotype showed up many times. This sequence joins TRBV6-2 or TRBV6-3 and TRBJ1-4; 9 bases fit TRBD1. This CDR3 spans 14 amino acids. V gave up 6 bases and J gave up 8 bases; unmatched junction bases: 7. Germline CDR1 reads MNHEY; CDR2 reads SVGEGT. The CDR3, as DNA: TGTGCCAGCAGCCACGGACAGGGGCGCGAAAAACTGTTTTTT. Its protein product is CASSHGQGREKLFF.

This clonotype was counted many times. J is TRBJ2-3 and V is TRBV2; 9 nucleotides line up with TRBD1. Germline V gene lookup returns CDR1 SNHLY and CDR2 FYNNEI. The J segment lost 6 bases and the V segment lost 5 bases, leaving 0 bases of the junction unmatched. The CDR3 is 12 residues long. CDR3 amino acids: CASSTGGDTQYF. Here the CDR3 DNA reads TGTGCCAGCAGTACAGGGGGCGATACGCAGTATTTT.

This chain uses TRBV20-1 with TRBJ1-1, with D tentatively TRBD1 (6 bases). Deletions cut 6 bases from V and 4 bases from J, with 12 bases between. CDR1 and CDR2 from the germline V gene are DFQATT and SNEGSKA (reference sequence). This CDR3 has 12 amino acids. This CDR3 is CSAVMGATEAFF. The CDR3 region has the DNA TGCAGTGCGGTCATGGGGGCCACTGAAGCTTTCTTT.

The rearrangement links TRBV7-8 to TRBJ1-2; tentative D call: TRBD1 (6 bases). This CDR3 contains 14 residues. Germline V gene sequence: CDR1 SGHVS, CDR2 FQNEAQ. Trimming took 5 bases from V and 7 from J, leaving 17 bases between them. The CDR3 DNA reads as TGTGCCAGCAGCCTGGGAGGGGGGCGTTTTGGCTACACCTTC. It codes for CASSLGGGRFGYTF.

Ten or more counts support this clonotype. The chain carries TRBV12-3 or TRBV12-4 and TRBJ1-5, with 9 bases lining up with TRBD1. The junction had 9 bases not matched to a gene; V was cut back by 5 bases and J by 7 bases. This CDR3 has 15 residues. CDR3 protein: CASSPEQGARQPQHF. The CDR3 DNA is TGTGCCAGCAGTCCCGAACAGGGGGCCAGGCAGCCCCAGCATTTT.

This clonotype was seen a handful of times. V gene TRBV19 combines with J gene TRBJ2-7; D may correspond to TRBD1 or TRBD2 (5 bases each). Trimming pared 10 bases from V and 6 bases from J, leaving 13 bases between. There are 11 residues in the CDR3. From germline, CDR1 is LNHDA and CDR2 SQIVND (reference sequence). CDR3 DNA: TGTGCCACCGGGACCCCACGCGAGCAGTACTTC. Its translation: CATGTPREQYF.

The table lists this clonotype with many counts. The V call is TRBV12-3 or TRBV12-4, the J call TRBJ1-2, with D hard to call. The length of the CDR3 is 12 residues. Trimming left V 3 bases short and J 7 bases short, with 9 bases between. CDR3 region: CASSLEGAGYTF. The CDR3 DNA is TGTGCCAGCAGTTTGGAGGGCGCTGGCTACACCTTC.

To note about this clonotype: A much larger clone is a single base away; this may be a read error. The chain carries TRBV5-1 and TRBJ2-2; D is uncertain. In germline, CDR1 is SGHRS, CDR2 YFSETQ. This CDR3 spans 18 amino acids. CDR3 bases: TGCCCCAGCAGCTCGGATCCCGCAGTGTCGAAGACGACCGGGGAGCTGTTTTTT. It encodes CPSSSDPAVSKTTGELFF.

In this sample, this clonotype turned up many times. The chain uses TRBV4-2 and TRBJ2-5, with D tentatively TRBD1 or TRBD2 (5 bases each). Trimming removed 1 base from V and 5 bases from J, with 14 bases in between. The CDR3 is 15 residues long. Germline values: CDR1 LGHNA, CDR2 YNFKEQ. The CDR3 loop reads CASSQVGQGEETQYF. CDR3 in DNA: TGTGCCAGCAGCCAAGTTGGGCAGGGAGAGGAGACCCAGTACTTC.

This clonotype was counted at least ten times. CDR3 in DNA: TGTGCCAGCAGTTTGAGATCGATCGTTGGCGGCAATCAGCCCCAGCATTTT. Residues: CASSLRSIVGGNQPQHF. This chain joins TRBV12-3 or TRBV12-4 and TRBJ1-5; D not resolved. Trimming took 3 bases from V and 2 from J, leaving 17 bases between them. The CDR3 is 17 amino acids.